This entry lists 10 T cell receptor beta chains sequenced from one sample in a study of blood T cell repertoires in COVID-19. The table came from immunoSEQ multiplex PCR; TCRdb's copy has only in-frame clones and leaves some out. The sample has approximately 150,000 clones, more than 80% seen once; the top ten hold just over 3%. Sequencing used peripheral blood. These receptors originate from a woman between 55 and 75 years old with active COVID-19.

V gene TRBV28 combines with J gene TRBJ2-3; D is uncertain. The CDR3 consists of 12 residues. Germline CDR1 and CDR2: MDHEN and SYDVKM. Trimming shortened V by 5 bases and J by 6 bases, and 9 bases separated the two germline ends. The DNA of the CDR3 is TGTGCCAGCAGTGAGCGCCCGGATACGCAGTATTTT. Translated, it gives CASSERPDTQYF.

This chain links TRBV6-6 with TRBJ1-1, with unresolved D. Per germline, CDR1 MNHNY and CDR2 SVGAGI (reference sequence). V was pared by 6 bases and J by 6 bases, with 14 bases between. This CDR3 has 13 residues. This chain's CDR3 is CASSTGREAEAFF. CDR3 bases: TGTGCCAGCAGCACGGGGAGGGAGGCTGAAGCTTTCTTT.

The gene calls are TRBV18 and TRBJ2-5, with 7 nucleotides matching TRBD2. Germline V gene lookup returns CDR1 KGHSH and CDR2 LQKENI. This CDR3 region has 16 residues. V shed 3 bases, J shed 2 bases, and the junction held 9 bases outside the gene matches. The CDR3 is CASSPLRTSEQETQYF. The CDR3, as DNA: TGTGCCAGCTCACCCCTGAGAACTAGCGAACAAGAGACCCAGTACTTC. The entire variable domain, with the rest obtained from reference TRBV18 and TRBJ2-5, is as follows: NAGVMQNPRHLVRRRGQEARLRCSPMKGHSHVYWYRQLPEEGLKFMVYLQKENIIDESGMPKERFSAEFPKEGPSILRIQQVVRGDSAAYFCASSPLRTSEQETQYFGPGTRLLVL.

The chain has TRBV7-2 and TRBJ2-7; tentative D call: TRBD1 (6 bases). Trimming pared 1 base from V and 3 bases from J, leaving 13 bases between. Germline CDR1 and CDR2: SGHTA and FQGNSA. This CDR3 contains 15 residues. CDR3 sequence: CASSLEGQGYYEQYF. As DNA, the CDR3 is TGTGCCAGCAGCTTAGAGGGGCAGGGGTACTACGAGCAGTACTTC.

The V gene is TRBV12-3 or TRBV12-4, the J gene TRBJ2-3; D is unresolved. V gave up 11 bases and J gave up 1 base, with 13 bases separating them. CDR3 length equals 13 residues. The CDR3 loop is CASKRAGTDTQYF. The CDR3 DNA sequence: TGTGCCTCGAAACGCGCCGGCACAGATACGCAGTATTTT.

The V and J genes are TRBV24-1 and TRBJ2-3; TRBD1 agrees at 8 bases. Trimming removed 9 bases from V and 1 base from J; junction bases left unmatched: 8. Germline V gene data show CDR1 as KGHDR and CDR2 as SFDVKD. This CDR3 region has 15 residues. The CDR3 region is CATQGWGQGTDTQYF. As DNA, the CDR3 is TGTGCCACCCAGGGCTGGGGACAGGGCACAGATACGCAGTATTTT.

The chain employs TRBV3-1 (or the pseudogene TRBV3-2) and TRBJ1-6; 9 bases are a match to TRBD1. V lost 2 bases to trimming and J lost 10 bases; unmatched junction nucleotides: 3. Germline V gene data show CDR1 as LGHDT and CDR2 as YNNKEL (reference sequence). The CDR3 extends over 14 amino acids. CDR3 DNA sequence: TGTGCCAGCAGCCAAACAGGGGGCAGGTCACCCCTCCACTTT. Protein sequence: CASSQTGGRSPLHF.

This clone was found a few times. V usage is TRBV6-1 and J usage is TRBJ1-3; 10 nucleotides agree with TRBD1. CDR1 and CDR2 from the germline V gene are MNHNS and SASEGT. There are 16 residues in the CDR3. The V segment lost 4 bases and the J segment 3 bases; nucleotides outside the gene matches: 6. The CDR3 sequence: CASSVRQGAFGNTIYF. In DNA, the CDR3 is TGTGCCAGCAGTGTGCGACAGGGGGCTTTTGGAAACACCATATATTTT.

This chain connects TRBV9 to TRBJ2-2; D possibly corresponds to TRBD1 (5 bases). V was cut by 6 bases and J by 1 base, with 13 bases left in between. Germline lookup yields CDR1 SGDLS and CDR2 YYNGEE. CDR3 length equals 15 residues. The CDR3 DNA is TGTGCCAGCACCCTAGGGGTGTTGAACACCGGGGAGCTGTTTTTT. This encodes CASTLGVLNTGELFF.

The V and J genes are TRBV4-3 and TRBJ1-6; D remains unclear. The CDR3 extends over 17 amino acids. CDR1 and CDR2 (germline): LGHNA, YSLEER. Trimming cost V 0 bases and J 0 bases, with 9 bases left between them. CDR3: CASSQDYAISYNSPLHF. DNA of the CDR3: TGCGCCAGCAGCCAAGACTACGCGATCTCCTATAATTCACCCCTCCACTTT.